The T cell receptor (beta chain) described here comes from a study of cytomegalovirus exposure and HLA in healthy donors. Study-level findings and limits: Cytomegalovirus status was reportedly diagnosed by the classifier with high sensitivity and specificity.

This CDR3 has 14 amino acids. V shed 4 bases, J shed 2 bases, and the junction held 5 bases outside the gene matches. Germline CDR1 and CDR2: SGHAT and FQNNGV. In the PCR, 60 Vbeta and 13 Jbeta primers were used. Method: immunoSEQ multiplex PCR; TCRdb's copy keeps in-frame clones and lacks some. In the table there are over 130,000 clones, around four fifths of which are singletons. Details on this clone: The antigen is not known.

Sequenced material: PBMCs. The sequence was obtained from a man aged 30 to 39 in good health and CMV-seropositive. This chain connects TRBV11-2 to TRBJ2-7, with 7 bases that match TRBD1. The DNA for the CDR3 is TGTGCCAGCAGCTGGAAAGGGGGCCCCTACGAGCAGTACTTC. Amino acid sequence: CASSWKGGPYEQYF.